A selection of T cell receptor beta chains follows, all from one sample in a study of shared clonotypes between healthy human individuals. Assay used: immunoSEQ multiplex PCR; TCRdb lists only in-frame clones, some missing. Found here are approximately 1.5 million clones, 98% of them singletons; the top ten hold approximately 0.38%. Sequences were obtained from naive CD4+ T cells sorted from blood. The receptors originated from a man between 25 and 39 years old in good health. CDR3s include the opening cysteine and the closing phenylalanine or tryptophan. A D gene is named only where the DNA matches it firmly. Rows give clone size only sometimes, using once, few, many, or a class for an expanded clone.

>-|TRBV11-3|14|TRBJ2-2|-
CASSRGRYTGELFF
TGTGCCAGCAGCCGAGGCCGGTACACCGGGGAGCTGTTTTTT
>TRBD1|TRBV6-5|15|TRBJ2-1|-
CASSYLGGTHNEQFF
TGTGCCAGCAGTTACCTAGGGGGCACGCACAATGAGCAGTTCTTC
>TRBD1|TRBV5-1|16|TRBJ2-2|-
CASSLRTGGNTGELFF
TGCGCCAGCAGCCTCCGGACAGGTGGGAACACCGGGGAGCTGTTTTTT
>-|TRBV27|15|TRBJ1-4|-
CASSLYAGRNEKLFF
TGTGCCAGCAGTTTATACGCAGGGAGAAATGAAAAACTGTTTTTT
>TRBD2|TRBV28|15|TRBJ2-7|-
CASSPGTSSIYEQYF
TGTGCCAGCAGTCCCGGGACTAGTTCGATCTACGAGCAGTACTTC
>-|TRBV18|13|TRBJ1-1|once
CASSQSGNGEAFF
TGTGCCAGCTCACAGTCAGGGAATGGTGAAGCTTTCTTT
>TRBD1|TRBV9|15|TRBJ1-5|once
CASSAETGVNQPQHF
TGTGCCAGCAGTGCAGAGACAGGGGTCAATCAGCCCCAGCATTTT
>-|TRBV20-1|10|TRBJ2-1|-
CSAERGEQFF
TGCAGTGCCGAAAGAGGTGAGCAGTTCTTC
>-|TRBV5-1|14|TRBJ2-1|-
CASTDPDRRNEQFF
TGCGCCAGCACCGACCCGGACAGACGAAATGAGCAGTTCTTC
>TRBD2|TRBV27|15|TRBJ2-7|once
CASSPTSGASYEQYF
TGTGCCAGCAGTCCCACTAGCGGGGCCTCCTACGAGCAGTACTTC
>TRBD2|TRBV30|15|TRBJ2-2|-
CAWSYGTSNTGELFF
TGTGCCTGGAGTTACGGGACTAGTAACACCGGGGAGCTGTTTTTT
>TRBD1|TRBV10-2|14|TRBJ2-7|once
CASSELTGYYEQYF
TGCGCCAGCAGTGAGTTGACAGGGTACTACGAGCAGTACTTC
>TRBD1|TRBV5-1|15|TRBJ1-1|-
CASSLLRGLRSEAFF
TGCGCCAGCAGCTTGCTCAGGGGGCTTCGGTCTGAAGCTTTCTTT
>TRBD2|TRBV2|15|TRBJ2-2|-
CASRPGLAYTGELFF
TGTGCCAGCAGACCGGGACTAGCCTACACCGGGGAGCTGTTTTTT
>TRBD2|TRBV5-1|15|TRBJ2-3|-
CASSMAGTNVDTQYF
TGCGCCAGCAGCATGGCCGGGACTAATGTAGATACGCAGTATTTT
>TRBD2|TRBV28|15|TRBJ2-7|-
CASGWGGAGGNEQYF
TGTGCCAGCGGCTGGGGAGGAGCGGGAGGAAACGAGCAGTACTTC
>-|TRBV10-1|13|TRBJ2-7|-
CASSESGVHEQYF
TGCGCCAGCAGTGAGTCAGGAGTCCACGAGCAGTACTTC
>-|TRBV7-9|14|TRBJ2-7|-
CASSLAESSYEQYF
TGTGCCAGCAGCTTAGCGGAAAGCTCCTACGAGCAGTACTTC
>TRBD1|TRBV6-5|13|TRBJ1-1|-
CASSADRGVEAFF
TGTGCCAGCAGTGCGGACAGGGGAGTTGAAGCTTTCTTT
>-|TRBV18|15|TRBJ2-1|-
CASSPRTVSYNEQFF
TGTGCCAGCTCACCTAGGACAGTCTCCTACAATGAGCAGTTCTTC
>TRBD2|TRBV18|14|TRBJ2-7|-
CASRTTSATYEQYF
TGTGCCAGCCGGACGACTAGCGCTACCTACGAGCAGTACTTC
>-|TRBV19|14|TRBJ2-7|-
CASSIVGGANEQYF
TGTGCCAGTAGTATAGTCGGAGGGGCCAACGAGCAGTACTTC
>-|TRBV7-9|15|TRBJ1-1|many
CASSFPTGVGAEAFF
TGTGCCAGCAGCTTCCCGACAGGCGTGGGGGCTGAAGCTTTCTTT
>-|TRBV28|13|TRBJ2-1|-
CASRGTPRHEQFF
TGTGCCAGCCGCGGGACTCCCCGCCATGAGCAGTTCTTC
>-|TRBV6-5|12|TRBJ2-1|-
CASKKPPGEQFF
TGTGCCAGCAAAAAGCCGCCGGGGGAGCAGTTCTTC
>TRBD1|TRBV6-1|14|TRBJ2-4|-
CASSQQGPVHIQYF
TGTGCCAGCAGTCAACAGGGGCCGGTCCACATTCAGTACTTC
>-|TRBV18|14|TRBJ2-5|once
CASSPGAGQETQYF
TGTGCCAGCTCTCCAGGGGCAGGCCAAGAGACCCAGTACTTC
>TRBD1|TRBV5-4|15|TRBJ1-1|-
CASIGSVRGHTEAFF
TGTGCCAGCATCGGCTCGGTCAGGGGGCACACTGAAGCTTTCTTT
>TRBD2|TRBV10-3|14|TRBJ2-1|-
CATKLTSGDNEQFF
TGTGCCACCAAGTTAACTAGCGGGGACAATGAGCAGTTCTTC
>-|TRBV28|14|TRBJ1-4|-
CASRFGGNNEKLFF
TGTGCCAGCAGATTCGGGGGAAATAATGAAAAACTGTTTTTT
>-|TRBV27|15|TRBJ1-2|-
CASSLSGTEDYGYTF
TGTGCCAGCAGTTTATCGGGGACTGAGGACTATGGCTACACCTTC
>-|TRBV9|18|TRBJ2-1|once
CASSAPNQLGEVANEQFF
TGTGCCAGCAGCGCACCAAACCAACTGGGGGAGGTGGCCAATGAGCAGTTCTTC
>TRBD1|TRBV5-1|14|TRBJ1-4|-
CASSLDRGKEKLFF
TGCGCCAGCAGCTTGGACAGGGGCAAAGAAAAACTGTTTTTT
>TRBD2|TRBV4-3|16|TRBJ2-7|-
CASSRSGTSGRYEQYF
TGCGCCAGCAGCCGATCTGGGACTAGCGGGAGGTACGAGCAGTACTTC
>-|TRBV5-1|14|TRBJ2-2|-
CASSWQGITGELFF
TGCGCCAGCAGCTGGCAGGGGATAACCGGGGAGCTGTTTTTT
>-|TRBV28|12|TRBJ1-1|-
CASKGVDTEAFF
TGTGCAAGCAAGGGAGTAGACACTGAAGCTTTCTTT
>-|TRBV9|15|TRBJ2-1|-
CASSRVGGTYNEQFF
TGTGCCAGCAGCCGTGTAGGAGGAACATACAATGAGCAGTTCTTC
>-|TRBV5-1|14|TRBJ2-7|-
CASSLVGRAYEQYF
TGCGCCAGCAGCTTGGTGGGCAGAGCCTACGAGCAGTACTTC
>TRBD2|TRBV2|13|TRBJ2-1|-
CASSTRRGNEQFF
TGTGCCAGCAGCACGCGGCGGGGGAATGAGCAGTTCTTC
>-|TRBV5-1|16|TRBJ1-3|-
CASSPGLVWSGNTIYF
TGCGCCAGCAGCCCTGGTCTAGTCTGGTCGGGAAACACCATATATTTT
>-|TRBV5-6|11|TRBJ2-5|-
CASSSSGTQYF
TGTGCCAGCAGCTCGTCGGGGACCCAGTACTTC
>-|TRBV7-9|15|TRBJ2-1|-
CASSLAQEGGGLQFF
TGTGCCAGCAGCTTAGCGCAGGAAGGGGGAGGATTGCAGTTCTTC
>TRBD2|TRBV18|18|TRBJ2-1|-
CASSPRAGALADNNEQFF
TGTGCCAGCTCACCACGGGCAGGGGCACTAGCGGATAACAATGAGCAGTTCTTC
>TRBD1|TRBV5-1|15|TRBJ2-7|-
CASSIDRAHSDEQYF
TGCGCCAGCAGCATTGACAGGGCCCATTCCGACGAGCAGTACTTC